The clone carrying this T cell receptor (beta chain) was recorded only once. The repertoire was sequenced with immunoSEQ multiplex PCR; TCRdb's copy has only in-frame clones and lacks some. The sample records fewer than 35,000 clones, about nine tenths being singletons. Germline V lookup: CDR1 LGHDT, CDR2 YNNKEL (reference sequence). V gave up 2 bases and J gave up 4 bases; unmatched junction bases: 8. The CDR3 loop spans 16 amino acids. The source of the sample is a study of blood T cell repertoires in COVID-19. Study-wide context: The United States, Italy and Spain supplied acute and convalescent COVID-19 samples. PBMCs, B-cell-depleted T cells, or T cells provided the cDNA or gDNA that made up the material.

The sequencing sample was made of peripheral blood. The chain joins TRBV3-1 (or the pseudogene TRBV3-2) to TRBJ2-1; 7 nucleotides align to TRBD2. The clonotype originates from a human donor in a cohort sampled during active COVID-19. The donor label of this sample is uncertain. CDR3 nucleotide sequence: TGTGCCAGCAGCCAACAATCAGCGGGGCTGTACAATGAGCAGTTCTTC. Translated: CASSQQSAGLYNEQFF.